Below are 20 T cell receptor beta chains sequenced from a single sample in a study of cytomegalovirus exposure and HLA in healthy donors. Use of 60 Vbeta and 13 Jbeta primers characterized the PCR. Generated by immunoSEQ multiplex PCR, the TCRdb table keeps only in-frame clones and is missing some. This listing includes nearly 200,000 clones. The sample comprised PBMCs. Every receptor here comes from a boy aged 10-17 years in good health and CMV-seronegative.

The chain joins TRBV7-3 to TRBJ2-2; D remains ambiguous. V was shortened by 2 bases and J by 3 bases, with 4 bases between the two germline ends. The length of the CDR3 is 13 residues. Germline V gives CDR1 SGHTA, CDR2 FQGTGA. The CDR3 DNA follows: TGTGCCAGCAGCTTATATGACACCGGGGAGCTGTTTTTT. It is translated as CASSLYDTGELFF.

The chain carries TRBV7-9 and TRBJ1-1; no firm D call. Germline CDR1 reads SEHNR; CDR2 reads FQNEAQ (reference sequence). The V gene lost 7 bases and the J gene lost 2 bases, with 14 bases spanning the gap. This CDR3 spans 14 amino acids. The CDR3 bases are TGTGCCAGCACCTCCCTCGGGTCTAACACTGAAGCTTTCTTT. Encoded protein: CASTSLGSNTEAFF.

The chain combines TRBV11-2 with TRBJ1-4; D uncertain. Germline-derived CDR1 and CDR2 are SGHAT and FQNNGV. V lost 2 bases and J lost 0, with 10 bases in between. CDR3 length: 16 residues. In DNA, the CDR3 is TGTGCCAGCAGCTTATCGCTAACCGCAACTAATGAAAAACTGTTTTTT. As protein: CASSLSLTATNEKLFF. Complete variable domain (other parts from reference TRBV11-2 and TRBJ1-4): EAGVAQSPRYKIIEKRQSVAFWCNPISGHATLYWYQQILGQGPKLLIQFQNNGVVDDSQLPKDRFSAERLKGVDSTLKIQPAKLEDSAVYLCASSLSLTATNEKLFFGSGTQLSVL.

The rearrangement links TRBV28 to TRBJ2-7; 8 nucleotides agree with TRBD1. The CDR3 runs to 14 residues. V was pared by 6 bases and J by 4 bases, with 8 bases of the junction left unmatched. CDR1 MDHEN and CDR2 SYDVKM come from the germline V gene. The CDR3: CASSTYTGGYEQYF. The CDR3 region has the DNA TGTGCCAGCAGCACCTATACAGGGGGGTACGAGCAGTACTTC.

The chain has TRBV9 and TRBJ2-3; D ambiguous. The V end was cut by 0 bases, the J end by 5 bases, with 13 bases between. Germline CDR1 and CDR2: SGDLS and YYNGEE. The CDR3 extends over 15 amino acids. CDR3 DNA sequence: TGTGCCAGCAGCGTAGCTCCGACTGAGCAAGATACGCAGTATTTT. As protein: CASSVAPTEQDTQYF.

The V call is TRBV18, the J call TRBJ1-3; D uncertain. The CDR3 consists of 21 residues. Trimming removed 3 bases at V and 4 bases at J, with 31 bases between. Germline V lookup: CDR1 KGHSH, CDR2 LQKENI. Here the CDR3 reads CASSPGLWSQDFRLTGNTIYF. The DNA of the CDR3 is TGTGCCAGCTCACCCGGACTATGGTCGCAGGACTTTCGCCTTACAGGAAACACCATATATTTT.

The DNA for the CDR3 is TGTGCCAGCAGTTTTCAACTAGCCAGGGAACTGTTTTTT. Translation gives CASSFQLARELFF. This rearrangement joins TRBV7-9 to TRBJ1-4; TRBD1 might be the D (5 bases). CDR1 and CDR2 from the germline V gene are SEHNR and FQNEAQ (reference sequence). With 6 bases removed from V and 12 bases from J, the gap between germline ends came to 17 bases. The CDR3 is 13 amino acids.

V usage is TRBV5-1 and J usage is TRBJ2-5; 7 bases are shared with TRBD1. Germline CDR1 SGHRS, CDR2 YFSETQ. CDR3 size: 14 residues. J gave up 2 bases and V 4 bases, and 5 bases lay outside the gene matches. CDR3 coding DNA: TGCGCCAGCAGCGCATGGGACAGACAAGAGACCCAGTACTTC. Translated, it gives CASSAWDRQETQYF.

The chain uses TRBV7-9 and TRBJ2-1; 9 positions match TRBD1. The CDR3 is made up of 16 amino acids. Unmatched junction bases numbered 5, after V lost 2 bases and J lost 3 bases. Germline V gene data show CDR1 as SEHNR and CDR2 as FQNEAQ (reference sequence). In nucleotides, the CDR3 is TGTGCCAGCAGCTTACAGGGACAGGGAAACTACAATGAGCAGTTCTTC. Its protein is CASSLQGQGNYNEQFF.

J is TRBJ2-7 and V is TRBV5-4, with D perhaps TRBD1 (6 bases). The germline gives CDR1 SGHNT, CDR2 YYREEE (reference sequence). The ends were cut back, 4 bases at V and 6 bases at J, with 11 bases in the middle. The CDR3 is 12 amino acids. The DNA of the CDR3 is TGTGCCAGCAGCACTCCAGGGGTCGAGCAGTACTTC. Its translation: CASSTPGVEQYF.

The chain recombines TRBV5-1 with TRBJ1-1, with TRBD1 matching 8 bases. The junction had 5 bases not matched to a gene; V was cut back by 3 bases and J by 4 bases. The length of the CDR3 is 14 residues. Per the germline V gene, CDR1 is SGHRS and CDR2 is YFSETQ. The CDR3 region is CASSSGGGGTEAFF. CDR3 DNA: TGCGCCAGCAGCTCAGGGGGCGGGGGCACTGAAGCTTTCTTT.

The rearrangement uses TRBV10-3 and TRBJ2-7; 8 bases align to TRBD1. In germline, CDR1 is ENHRY, CDR2 SYGVKD. This CDR3 has 13 amino acids. The trim removed 11 bases at V and 5 bases at J, leaving 11 bases unmatched. CDR3 protein: CAASASGGHEQYF. The CDR3 DNA sequence: TGTGCCGCCTCCGCCTCAGGGGGCCACGAGCAGTACTTC.

V and J are TRBV30 and TRBJ1-6; 9 bases line up with TRBD1. J gave up 9 bases and V 5 bases, and 5 bases lay outside the gene matches. The CDR3 runs 13 residues. Germline V lookup: CDR1 GTSNPN, CDR2 SVGIG (reference sequence). This chain's CDR3 is CAWGGQGFSPLHF. The CDR3 bases are TGTGCCTGGGGGGGACAGGGTTTTTCACCCCTCCACTTT.

The V gene is TRBV10-2, the J gene TRBJ2-1, with 8 bases identical to TRBD2. Germline CDR1 reads WSHSY; CDR2 reads SAAADI. This CDR3 is built from 16 residues. The V gene end was trimmed by 2 bases and the J gene end by 0 bases; junction bases not matched to a gene: 3. The CDR3 sequence: CASSEPGGSSYNEQFF. The DNA of the CDR3 is TGCGCCAGCAGTGAGCCGGGGGGGAGCTCCTACAATGAGCAGTTCTTC.

The CDR3 loop reads CASSPVYRGGFQETQYF. In DNA form, the CDR3 reads TGCGCCAGCAGCCCTGTTTATCGGGGGGGCTTCCAAGAGACCCAGTACTTC. The chain uses TRBV4-1 and TRBJ2-5; TRBD2 agrees at 8 bases. Germline V gene data show CDR1 as MGHRA and CDR2 as YSYEKL. The junction had 11 bases not matched to a gene; V was cut back by 4 bases and J by 1 base. CDR3 size: 17 residues.

V usage is TRBV5-1 and J usage is TRBJ2-3; D is perhaps TRBD2 (7 bases). Per the germline V gene, CDR1 is SGHRS and CDR2 is YFSETQ. V shed 9 bases and J shed 1 base, with 18 bases lying between them. This CDR3 is built from 15 residues. In nucleotides, the CDR3 is TGCGCCACCCGGAGGGGGGGGCAAGGCACAGATACGCAGTATTTT. Translated, it gives CATRRGGQGTDTQYF.

The chain employs TRBV27 and TRBJ2-7, with 7 bases lining up with TRBD2. Germline CDR1 and CDR2: MNHEY and SMNVEV (reference sequence). CDR3 length equals 13 residues. Trimming cost V 8 bases and J 2 bases; bases outside gene matches: 6. The CDR3 region has the DNA TGTGCCAGCGGTCCGGGGAGGGCCTACGAGCAGTACTTC. This gives the protein CASGPGRAYEQYF.

The gene calls are TRBV18 and TRBJ2-7, with a tentative D call TRBD1 (6 bases). Germline CDR1 KGHSH, CDR2 LQKENI. This CDR3 spans 16 amino acids. With 1 base removed from V and 3 bases from J, the gap between germline ends came to 16 bases. CDR3 region: CASSPRSSNRDYEQYF. The CDR3 DNA sequence: TGTGCCAGCTCACCACGGAGTAGCAACAGGGACTACGAGCAGTACTTC.

This chain joins TRBV30 and TRBJ2-2; no definite D call. The CDR3 totals 13 residues. Trimming cost V 0 bases and J 7 bases, with 9 bases left between them. CDR1 GTSNPN and CDR2 SVGIG come from the germline V gene (reference sequence). This chain's CDR3 is CAWSVVGYGELFF. DNA for the CDR3: TGTGCCTGGAGTGTGGTCGGGTACGGGGAGCTGTTTTTT. Looking up the rest from reference TRBV30 and TRBJ2-2 gives the full variable domain: SQTIHQWPATLVQPVGSPLSLECTVEGTSNPNLYWYRQAAGRGLQLLFYSVGIGQISSEVPQNLSASRPQDRQFILSSKKLLLSDSGFYLCAWSVVGYGELFFGEGSRLTVL.

This rearrangement joins TRBV19 to TRBJ2-3, with TRBD2 identical over 10 bases. The V gene end was trimmed by 5 bases and the J gene end by 1 base; junction bases not matched to a gene: 3. The V gene's germline CDR1 is LNHDA and CDR2 SQIVND (reference sequence). This CDR3 comprises 15 residues. The CDR3 is CASSPGTSGTDTQYF. CDR3 nucleotides: TGTGCCAGTAGTCCCGGGACTAGCGGCACAGATACGCAGTATTTT.